The next 15 T cell receptor beta chains were all read from a single sample in a study of T cell changes during pregnancy in multiple sclerosis. Sequenced by immunoSEQ multiplex PCR; TCRdb stores in-frame clones only, minus some. The sample records roughly 40,000 clones, 90% being singletons. Sequencing was performed on CD4+ T cells from peripheral blood mononuclear cells, taken in the third trimester of pregnancy. The origin of the receptors is a female donor with multiple sclerosis, enrolled in a pregnancy study.

This clone was seen only a few times. The chain carries TRBV6-1 and TRBJ2-7; no clear D. Trimming shortened V by 6 bases and J by 7 bases, and 19 bases separated the two germline ends. The germline CDR1 and CDR2 sequences are MNHNS and SASEGT. This CDR3 comprises 14 residues. DNA of the CDR3: TGTGCCAGCAGCCAAGGAGCCCCTTCGTGGGAGCAGTACTTC. This gives the protein CASSQGAPSWEQYF.

This clone was found once. The V and J genes are TRBV28 and TRBJ2-7, with TRBD1 matching 7 bases. Germline values: CDR1 MDHEN, CDR2 SYDVKM. The CDR3 extends over 15 amino acids. V trimming: 8 bases; J trimming: 2 bases; junction bases outside the gene matches: 12. The CDR3 DNA follows: TGTGCCAGCTCCTACAGAGGGGGCAGTGCCTACGAGCAGTACTTC. Protein product: CASSYRGGSAYEQYF.

The rearrangement joins TRBV5-4 to TRBJ1-1, with D perhaps matching TRBD1 (6 bases). CDR3 length: 13 residues. Per the germline V gene, CDR1 is SGHNT and CDR2 is YYREEE (reference sequence). Trimming took off 4 bases at V and 4 bases at J, with 11 bases between the two ends. Written as DNA, the CDR3 is TGTGCCAGCAGCCCGGACAGAGCCACTGAAGCTTTCTTT. It translates to CASSPDRATEAFF.

This rearrangement joins TRBV4-2 to TRBJ2-2, with 7 bases identical to TRBD2. There are 16 residues in the CDR3. V shed 0 bases and J 4 bases; nucleotides not matched to a gene: 5. The germline gives CDR1 LGHNA, CDR2 YNFKEQ. CDR3 protein: CASSQDGGRVTGELFF. DNA of the CDR3: TGTGCCAGCAGCCAAGATGGCGGGAGAGTCACCGGGGAGCTGTTTTTT.

V and J are TRBV5-1 and TRBJ2-3; tentatively, D is TRBD1 (6 bases). The CDR3 has 15 amino acids. The germline V and J ends were trimmed by 0 bases and 0 bases, with 8 bases remaining between them. From germline, CDR1 is SGHRS and CDR2 YFSETQ. CDR3 sequence: CASSLETGSTDTQYF. The CDR3, as DNA: TGCGCCAGCAGCTTGGAGACAGGTAGCACAGATACGCAGTATTTT.

V gene TRBV7-2 combines with J gene TRBJ2-5, with D perhaps matching TRBD2 (6 bases). The CDR3 contains 13 residues. The V end was cut by 3 bases, the J end by 14 bases, with 19 bases between. The germline V gene has CDR1 SGHTA and CDR2 FQGNSA. This CDR3 reads CASSFELARGAYF. CDR3 in DNA: TGTGCCAGCAGCTTCGAGCTAGCGAGAGGGGCTTACTTC.

CDR3 in amino acids: CASSSSPAQETQYF. DNA of the CDR3: TGTGCCAGTAGCTCTAGTCCGGCCCAAGAGACCCAGTACTTC. This chain uses TRBV19 with TRBJ2-5; D remains unclear. Trimming took 6 bases from V and 1 from J, leaving 12 bases between them. In germline, CDR1 is LNHDA, CDR2 SQIVND (reference sequence). This CDR3 is built from 14 residues.

This chain joins TRBV28 and TRBJ1-2; D is unresolved. With 8 bases removed from V and 4 bases from J, the gap between germline ends came to 11 bases. Per germline, CDR1 MDHEN and CDR2 SYDVKM. This CDR3 spans 12 amino acids. CDR3 residues: CASATLLYGYTF. For the CDR3, the DNA is TGTGCCAGCGCTACGCTCCTCTATGGCTACACCTTC.

V and J are TRBV2 and TRBJ2-1, with D unresolved. The germline V gene has CDR1 SNHLY and CDR2 FYNNEI. V was clipped by 5 bases and J by 5 bases, with 10 bases between them. The CDR3 loop spans 13 amino acids. The CDR3 region is CASSQGSNNEQFF. The CDR3 region has the DNA TGTGCCAGCAGTCAAGGCAGTAACAATGAGCAGTTCTTC.

This clone was found once. The rearrangement links TRBV5-4 to TRBJ2-5; weak D call: TRBD2 (6 bases). Germline CDR1 is SGHNT and CDR2 is YYREEE (reference sequence). Between the trimmed V and J ends, which lost 2 bases and 3 bases, there was a span of 14 bases. The CDR3 covers 15 residues. The CDR3 loop is CASSFGAGRKETQYF. The CDR3 DNA follows: TGTGCCAGCAGCTTTGGGGCGGGAAGAAAAGAGACCCAGTACTTC.

The chain employs TRBV2 and TRBJ2-7; unclear D gene. CDR1 is SNHLY and CDR2 is FYNNEI in the germline V gene. The CDR3 is 13 amino acids. V was clipped by 6 bases and J by 3 bases, with 12 bases between them. CDR3 region: CASRPIWSYEQYF. The CDR3 DNA is TGTGCCAGCAGGCCGATTTGGAGCTACGAGCAGTACTTC.

The J gene is TRBJ2-3, the V gene TRBV11-2; tentative D call: TRBD2 (6 bases). V was clipped by 5 bases and J by 4 bases, with 19 bases between them. The CDR3 has 16 amino acids. Germline lookup yields CDR1 SGHAT and CDR2 FQNNGV. This CDR3 reads CASSLHLLRDSDTQYF. CDR3 coding DNA: TGTGCCAGCAGCCTACACCTTCTGCGGGACTCAGATACGCAGTATTTT.

The chain couples TRBV19 to TRBJ2-7, with 7 bases that match TRBD2. The trim removed 5 bases at V and 2 bases at J, leaving 3 bases unmatched. The CDR3 totals 13 residues. Germline lookup yields CDR1 LNHDA and CDR2 SQIVND (reference sequence). The CDR3 loop is CASSAGAPYEQYF. Here the CDR3 DNA reads TGTGCCAGTAGTGCGGGAGCTCCCTACGAGCAGTACTTC.

The rearrangement uses TRBV29-1 and TRBJ2-7, with TRBD2 matching 10 bases. Germline V lookup: CDR1 SQVTM, CDR2 ANQGSEA. CDR3 length equals 14 residues. After removal of 2 bases from V and 6 bases from J, the junction contained 7 bases not matched to a gene. The DNA of the CDR3 is TGCAGCGTTGAATACGGTCTAGCGGGAGTCGAGCAGTACTTC. It encodes CSVEYGLAGVEQYF.

The rearrangement joins TRBV11-2 to TRBJ2-7; the match to TRBD2 covers 11 bases. Germline loops: CDR1 SGHAT, CDR2 FQNNGV. This CDR3 has 14 residues. The ends lost 3 bases at V and 3 bases at J; junction bases unmatched: 1. CDR3 loop: CASSFSGRDYEQYF. DNA of the CDR3: TGTGCCAGCAGCTTTAGCGGGAGGGACTACGAGCAGTACTTC.